Listed here are 12 T cell receptor beta chains from one sample, sequenced in a study of blood T cells in healthy people across ages. A second roughly 7 to 11 cycle PCR used barcoded and J-beta primers. TCRdb analysed the 5' RACE reads with MiXCR anew, one entry per CDR3 protein. Of a few hundred thousand distinct CDR3 sequences listed, 27% are singletons. Source material: blood. The receptors were sampled from a woman in her 70s in good health.

This clonotype has a handful of counts. The V gene is TRBV6-1, the J gene TRBJ2-6; TRBD1 might be the D (5 bases). CDR3 length: 16 amino acids. V dropped 2 bases and J dropped 2 bases, with 10 bases sitting between them. The germline gives CDR1 MNHNS, CDR2 SASEGT. The CDR3 spells CASSERGRAGANVLTF. As DNA, the CDR3 is TGTGCCAGCAGTGAAAGAGGCAGGGCTGGGGCCAACGTCCTGACTTTC.

This clonotype came up a few times. The J gene is TRBJ2-7, the V gene TRBV6-2 or TRBV6-3, with D unclear. V was shortened by 0 bases and J by 0 bases, with 9 bases between the two germline ends. The germline gives CDR1 MNHEY, CDR2 SVGEGT. This CDR3 region has 15 residues. CDR3: CASSYSTRSSYEQYF. Here the CDR3 DNA reads TGTGCCAGCAGTTACTCCACGAGGAGCTCCTACGAGCAGTACTTC.

The V call is TRBV5-5, the J call TRBJ2-1; D ambiguous. Looked up from germline, CDR1 is SGHKS and CDR2 is YYEKEE (reference sequence). The CDR3 totals 12 residues. V gave up 2 bases and J gave up 7 bases, with 7 bases separating them. The CDR3 spells CASSFRENEQFF. CDR3 coding DNA: TGTGCCAGCAGCTTTCGAGAGAATGAGCAGTTCTTC.

A note on this clonotype: Its ends do not fully match the called genes, so a read error is possible. The chain is built from TRBV5-1 and TRBJ1-4; TRBD1 agrees at 7 bases. The CDR3 has 15 amino acids. The germline gives CDR1 SGHRS, CDR2 YFSETQ. In nucleotides, the CDR3 is TGCGCCAGCAGCATCGGACAGGCCATTAATGAAAAACTGGTTTTT. It yields the protein CASSIGQAINEKLVF.

The chain joins TRBV12-3 or TRBV12-4 to TRBJ2-1; 11 nucleotides match TRBD2. The J segment lost 6 bases and the V segment lost 1 base, leaving 2 bases of the junction unmatched. CDR3 length equals 15 residues. The CDR3, as DNA: TGTGCCAGCAGTTTAGTAGCGGGGGGGCTCAATGAGCAGTTCTTC. It yields the protein CASSLVAGGLNEQFF.

This sequence joins TRBV5-5 and TRBJ2-1; no firm D call. Gene TRBJ2-7 matches the end of the DNA better, so the J call may be wrong. The germline V gene encodes CDR1 SGHKS and CDR2 YYEKEE (reference sequence). The CDR3 has 14 residues. CDR3 nucleotides: TGTGCCAGCAGCTTCGTGGGCAGAACCTACGAGCAGTACTTC. This gives the protein CASSFVGRTYEQYF.

J is TRBJ2-1 and V is TRBV6-1; TRBD2 matches at 12 bases. CDR1 and CDR2 (germline): MNHNS, SASEGT. Unmatched junction bases numbered 6, after V lost 5 bases and J lost 7 bases. The CDR3 has 15 residues. The CDR3 region is CASSLAGGLINEQFF. The CDR3 bases are TGTGCCAGCAGTCTAGCGGGGGGGCTGATTAATGAGCAGTTCTTC.

This clonotype was seen a handful of times. One junction end does not reproduce the germline sequence, and a read error may be involved. V is TRBV13 and J is TRBJ1-1; D ambiguous. This CDR3 region has 14 residues. Germline CDR1 and CDR2: PRHDT and FYEKMQ (reference sequence). The CDR3, as DNA: TGCGCCAGCAGCCAAGTGGTTGAGTCGGACCCGAGGCTCTTT. Its translation is CASSQVVESDPRLF.

Only a few counts were recorded for this clonotype. The chain has TRBV5-1 and TRBJ2-5, with TRBD1 matching over 8 bases. The tail of the sequence fits TRBJ2-7 better, so the J call may be wrong. The CDR3 runs 14 residues. Germline CDR1 and CDR2: SGHRS and YFSETQ. Here the CDR3 DNA reads TGCGCCAGCAGCTTATTTCAGGGGGCTCGCGAGCAGTACTTC. As protein: CASSLFQGAREQYF.

V and J are TRBV7-2 and TRBJ1-2; 10 bases are shared with TRBD1. This CDR3 region has 15 residues. Losses at the gene ends were 5 bases for V and 4 bases for J; bases not matched to a gene: 7. The germline CDR1 and CDR2 sequences are SGHTA and FQGNSA. The CDR3 spells CASSGQGGASYGYTF. For the CDR3, the DNA is TGTGCCAGCAGCGGACAGGGGGGGGCTAGCTATGGCTACACCTTC.

The rearrangement uses TRBV6-1 and TRBJ1-5; 8 bases agree with TRBD1. V was pared by 7 bases and J by 6 bases, with 8 bases of the junction left unmatched. This CDR3 spans 14 amino acids. The germline V gene has CDR1 MNHNS and CDR2 SASEGT. The CDR3 region is CASILDRGSQPQHF. In nucleotides, the CDR3 is TGTGCCAGCATTCTAGACAGGGGAAGTCAGCCCCAGCATTTT.

The chain combines TRBV5-1 with TRBJ2-3; D tentatively reads TRBD1 or TRBD2 (5 bases each). Trimming shortened V by 0 bases and J by 7 bases, and 9 bases separated the two germline ends. Germline lookup yields CDR1 SGHRS and CDR2 YFSETQ. The CDR3 spans 13 residues. CDR3 amino acids: CASSLAGSNTQYF. The CDR3 DNA follows: TGCGCCAGCAGCTTGGCAGGGAGCAATACGCAGTATTTT.